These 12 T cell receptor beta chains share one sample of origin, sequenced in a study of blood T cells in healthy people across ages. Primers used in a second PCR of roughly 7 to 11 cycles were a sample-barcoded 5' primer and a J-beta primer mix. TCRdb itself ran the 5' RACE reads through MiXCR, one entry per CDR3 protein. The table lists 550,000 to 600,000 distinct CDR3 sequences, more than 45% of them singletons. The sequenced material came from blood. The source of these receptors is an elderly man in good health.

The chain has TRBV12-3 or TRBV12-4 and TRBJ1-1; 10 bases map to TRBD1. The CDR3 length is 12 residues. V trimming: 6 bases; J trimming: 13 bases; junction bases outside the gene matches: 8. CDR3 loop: CASRATGTGDFF. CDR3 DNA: TGTGCCAGCAGAGCAACCGGGACAGGGGATTTCTTT.

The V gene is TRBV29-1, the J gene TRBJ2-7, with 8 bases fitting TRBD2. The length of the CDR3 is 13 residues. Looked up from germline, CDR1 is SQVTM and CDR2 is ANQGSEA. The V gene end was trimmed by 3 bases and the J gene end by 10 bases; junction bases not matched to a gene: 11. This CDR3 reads CSVDLAGRTTQYF. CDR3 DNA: TGCAGCGTTGACCTAGCGGGCAGGACCACCCAGTACTTC.

CDR3 DNA sequence: TGCAGTGCAAGTACAGGGGGAGAGTCGAATCAGCCCCAGCATTTT. It specifies CSASTGGESNQPQHF. The gene calls are TRBV20-1 and TRBJ1-5; TRBD1 aligns across 8 bases. Germline V gives CDR1 DFQATT, CDR2 SNEGSKA (reference sequence). J gave up 4 bases and V 6 bases, and 11 bases lay outside the gene matches. This CDR3 region has 15 residues.

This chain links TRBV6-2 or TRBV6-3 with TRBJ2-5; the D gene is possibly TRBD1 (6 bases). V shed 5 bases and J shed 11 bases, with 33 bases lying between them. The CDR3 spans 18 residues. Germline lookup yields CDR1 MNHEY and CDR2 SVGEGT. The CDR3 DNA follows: TGTGCCAGCAGTCACGTGGGTGTGACCCAGGGGTCCCTCAATGAGCAGTACTTC. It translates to CASSHVGVTQGSLNEQYF.

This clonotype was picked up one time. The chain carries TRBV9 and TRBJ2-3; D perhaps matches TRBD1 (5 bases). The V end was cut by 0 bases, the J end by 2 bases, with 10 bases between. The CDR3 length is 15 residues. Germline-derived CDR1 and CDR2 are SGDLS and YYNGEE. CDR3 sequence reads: CASSVGWGDTDTQYF. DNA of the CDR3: TGTGCCAGCAGCGTAGGGTGGGGCGACACAGATACGCAGTATTTT.

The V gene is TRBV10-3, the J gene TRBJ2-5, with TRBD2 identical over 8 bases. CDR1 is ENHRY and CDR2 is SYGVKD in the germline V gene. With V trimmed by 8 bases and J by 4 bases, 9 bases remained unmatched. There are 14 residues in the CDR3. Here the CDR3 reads CAIGERGSRETQYF. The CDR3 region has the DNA TGTGCCATCGGGGAGCGGGGGAGCCGAGAGACCCAGTACTTC.

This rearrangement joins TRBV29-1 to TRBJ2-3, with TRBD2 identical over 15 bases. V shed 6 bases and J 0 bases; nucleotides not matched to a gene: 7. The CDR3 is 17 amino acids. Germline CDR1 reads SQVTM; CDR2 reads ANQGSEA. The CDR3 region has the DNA TGCAGCGTCTCCGGGACTAGCGGGGGGATGAGCACAGATACGCAGTATTTT. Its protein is CSVSGTSGGMSTDTQYF.

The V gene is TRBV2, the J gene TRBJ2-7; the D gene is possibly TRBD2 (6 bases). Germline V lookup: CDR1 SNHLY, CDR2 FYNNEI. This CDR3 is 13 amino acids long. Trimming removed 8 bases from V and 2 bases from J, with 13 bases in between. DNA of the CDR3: TGTGCCAGCCGGACTATAAGGACCTACGAGCAGTACTTC. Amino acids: CASRTIRTYEQYF.

This chain's CDR3 is CASSPGLAAETQFF. DNA for the CDR3: TGTGCCAGCTCACCCGGACTAGCTGCGGAGACCCAGTTCTTC. The rearrangement links TRBV18 to TRBJ2-1, with 8 bases lining up with TRBD2. The CDR3 runs to 14 residues. In germline, CDR1 is KGHSH, CDR2 LQKENI. With 3 bases clipped from V and 13 bases from J, the junction kept 11 bases outside the gene matches.

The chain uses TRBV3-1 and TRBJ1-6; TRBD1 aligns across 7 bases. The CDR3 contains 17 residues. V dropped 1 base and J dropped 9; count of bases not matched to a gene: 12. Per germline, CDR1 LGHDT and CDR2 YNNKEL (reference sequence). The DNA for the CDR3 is TGTGCCAGCAGCCAAGTTAGTGGCAGGGGGTATGGTTCACCCCTCCACTTT. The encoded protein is CASSQVSGRGYGSPLHF.

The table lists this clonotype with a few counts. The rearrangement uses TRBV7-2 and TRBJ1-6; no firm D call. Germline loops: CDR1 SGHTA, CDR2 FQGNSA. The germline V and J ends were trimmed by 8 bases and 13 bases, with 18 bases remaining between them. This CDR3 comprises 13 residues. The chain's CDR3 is CASRLAQVHPLHF. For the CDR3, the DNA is TGTGCCAGCCGCCTGGCCCAGGTGCATCCCCTCCACTTT.

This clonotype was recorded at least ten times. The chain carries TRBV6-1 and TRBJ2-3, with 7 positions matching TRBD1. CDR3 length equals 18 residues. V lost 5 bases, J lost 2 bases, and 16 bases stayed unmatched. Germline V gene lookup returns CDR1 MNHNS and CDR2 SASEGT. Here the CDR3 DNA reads TGTGCCAGCAGTAAGACCAGCTCCGGGACAGCCTACACAGATACGCAGTATTTT. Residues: CASSKTSSGTAYTDTQYF.